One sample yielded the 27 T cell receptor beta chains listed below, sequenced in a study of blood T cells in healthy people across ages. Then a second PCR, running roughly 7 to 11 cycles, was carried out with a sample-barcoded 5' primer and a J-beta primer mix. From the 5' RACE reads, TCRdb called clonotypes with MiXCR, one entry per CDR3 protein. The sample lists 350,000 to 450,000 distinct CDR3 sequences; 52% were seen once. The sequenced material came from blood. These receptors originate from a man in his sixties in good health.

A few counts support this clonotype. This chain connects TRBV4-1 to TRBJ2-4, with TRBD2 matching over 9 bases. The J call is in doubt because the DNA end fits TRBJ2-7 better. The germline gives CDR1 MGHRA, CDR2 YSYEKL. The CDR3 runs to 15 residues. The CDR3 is CASTPLVAGVNEQYF. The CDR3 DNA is TGCGCCAGCACCCCTCTGGTAGCGGGAGTGAACGAGCAGTACTTC.

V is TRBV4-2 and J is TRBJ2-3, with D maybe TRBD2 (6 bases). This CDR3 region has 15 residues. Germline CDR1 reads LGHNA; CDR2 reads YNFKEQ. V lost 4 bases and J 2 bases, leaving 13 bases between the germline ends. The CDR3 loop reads CASSPRTGDTDTQYF. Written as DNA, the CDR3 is TGTGCCAGCAGCCCAAGGACGGGGGACACAGATACGCAGTATTTT.

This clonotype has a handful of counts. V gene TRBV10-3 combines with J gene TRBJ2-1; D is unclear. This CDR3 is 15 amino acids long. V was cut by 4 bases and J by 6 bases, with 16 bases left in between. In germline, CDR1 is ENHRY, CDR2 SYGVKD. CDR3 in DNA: TGTGCCATCAGTGGAGGTAGCCCAACGGGCAATGAGCAGTTCTTC. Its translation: CAISGGSPTGNEQFF.

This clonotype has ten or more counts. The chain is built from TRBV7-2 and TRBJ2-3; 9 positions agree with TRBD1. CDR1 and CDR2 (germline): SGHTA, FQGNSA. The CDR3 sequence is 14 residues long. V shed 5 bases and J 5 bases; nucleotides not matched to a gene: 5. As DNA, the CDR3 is TGTGCCAGCAGCCACGGGACAGGGAGAGATACGCAGTATTTT. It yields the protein CASSHGTGRDTQYF.

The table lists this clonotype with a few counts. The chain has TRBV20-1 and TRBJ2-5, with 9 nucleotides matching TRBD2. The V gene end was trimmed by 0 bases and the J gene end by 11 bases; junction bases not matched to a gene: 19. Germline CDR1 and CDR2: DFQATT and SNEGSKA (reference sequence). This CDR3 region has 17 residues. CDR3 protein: CSARDPYGSGRGNEQYF. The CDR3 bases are TGCAGTGCTAGAGATCCTTATGGTAGCGGGAGAGGCAATGAGCAGTACTTC.

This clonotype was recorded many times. The CDR3 spells CSVGDSYEQYF. CDR3 DNA sequence: TGCAGCGTTGGGGACAGCTACGAGCAGTACTTC. The gene calls are TRBV29-1 and TRBJ2-7; 7 bases fit TRBD1. The CDR3 has 11 residues. The germline V gene has CDR1 SQVTM and CDR2 ANQGSEA. With 4 bases clipped from V and 3 bases from J, the junction kept 0 bases outside the gene matches.

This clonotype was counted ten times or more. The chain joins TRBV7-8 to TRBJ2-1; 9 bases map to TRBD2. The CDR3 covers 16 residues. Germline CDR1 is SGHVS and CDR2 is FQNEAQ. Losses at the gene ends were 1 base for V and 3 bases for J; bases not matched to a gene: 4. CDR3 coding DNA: TGTGCCAGCAGCTTAGGGGGTAGCGGGAGCTACAATGAGCAGTTCTTC. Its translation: CASSLGGSGSYNEQFF.

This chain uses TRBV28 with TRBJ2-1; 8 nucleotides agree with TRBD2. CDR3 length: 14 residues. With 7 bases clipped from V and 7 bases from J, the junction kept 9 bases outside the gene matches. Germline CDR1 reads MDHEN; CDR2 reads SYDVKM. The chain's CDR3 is CASNSGLGRNEQFF. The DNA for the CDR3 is TGTGCCAGCAACTCGGGACTAGGGAGGAATGAGCAGTTCTTC.

The DNA for the CDR3 is TGTGCCAGCAGTTCGCTTCTGGCTAGCGGGGGAGCCTACGAGCAGTACTTC. This translates into CASSSLLASGGAYEQYF. This chain uses TRBV6-5 with TRBJ2-7, with 10 bases aligning to TRBD2. This CDR3 comprises 17 residues. Germline V gene sequence: CDR1 MNHEY, CDR2 SVGAGI. Losses at the gene ends were 4 bases for V and 2 bases for J; bases not matched to a gene: 11.

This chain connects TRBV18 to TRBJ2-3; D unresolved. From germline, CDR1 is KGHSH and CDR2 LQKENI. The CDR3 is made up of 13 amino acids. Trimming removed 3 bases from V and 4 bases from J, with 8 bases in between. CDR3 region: CASSPHVADTQYF. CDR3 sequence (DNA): TGTGCCAGCTCACCCCATGTGGCAGATACGCAGTATTTT.

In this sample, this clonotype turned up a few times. CDR3 in amino acids: CASGTDFYEQYF. The CDR3 region has the DNA TGTGCCAGCGGGACAGACTTCTACGAGCAGTACTTC. The J gene is TRBJ2-7, the V gene TRBV2, with TRBD1 matching over 7 bases. The V gene end was trimmed by 8 bases and the J gene end by 3 bases; junction bases not matched to a gene: 4. The CDR3 extends over 12 amino acids. Germline values: CDR1 SNHLY, CDR2 FYNNEI.

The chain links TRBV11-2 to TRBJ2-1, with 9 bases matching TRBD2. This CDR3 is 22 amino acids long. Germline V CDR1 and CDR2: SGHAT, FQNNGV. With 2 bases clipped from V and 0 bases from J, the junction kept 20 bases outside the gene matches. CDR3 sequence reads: CASSLFPKTGLAPTSSYNEQFF. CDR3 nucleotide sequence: TGTGCCAGCAGCTTATTCCCCAAAACGGGACTAGCTCCTACTAGCTCCTACAATGAGCAGTTCTTC.

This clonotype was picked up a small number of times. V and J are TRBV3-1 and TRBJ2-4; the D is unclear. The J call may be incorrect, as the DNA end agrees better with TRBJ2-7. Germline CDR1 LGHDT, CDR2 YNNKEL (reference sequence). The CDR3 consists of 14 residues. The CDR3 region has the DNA TGTGCCAGCAGCCAAGCCAGAGGAACTCGCGAGCAGTACTTC. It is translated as CASSQARGTREQYF.

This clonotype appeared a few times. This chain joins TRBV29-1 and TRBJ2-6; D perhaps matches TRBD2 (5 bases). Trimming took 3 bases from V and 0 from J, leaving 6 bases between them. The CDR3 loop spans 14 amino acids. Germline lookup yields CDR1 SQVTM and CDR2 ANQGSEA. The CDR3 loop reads CSVDAGSGANVLTF. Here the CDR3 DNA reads TGCAGCGTTGACGCGGGCTCTGGGGCCAACGTCCTGACTTTC. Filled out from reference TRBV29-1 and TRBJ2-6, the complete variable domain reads SAVISQKPSRDICQRGTSLTIQCQVDSQVTMMFWYRQQPGQSLTLIATANQGSEATYESGFVIDKFPISRPNLTFSTLTVSNMSPEDSSIYLCSVDAGSGANVLTFGAGSRLTVL.

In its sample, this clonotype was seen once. CDR3 DNA: TGTGCCAGCAGTTACTCGTTTCTCCCCAGGGGCGAAGAGACCCAGTACTTC. Its translation is CASSYSFLPRGEETQYF. This chain uses TRBV6-6 with TRBJ2-5; D is possibly TRBD1 (6 bases). The CDR3 loop spans 17 amino acids. V lost 0 bases and J lost 3, with 17 bases in between. The V gene's germline CDR1 is MNHNY and CDR2 SVGAGI (reference sequence).

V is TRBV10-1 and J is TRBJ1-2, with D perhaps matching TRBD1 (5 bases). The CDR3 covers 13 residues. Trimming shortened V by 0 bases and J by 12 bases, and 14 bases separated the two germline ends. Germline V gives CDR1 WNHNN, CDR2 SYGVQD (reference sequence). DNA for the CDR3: TGCGCCAGCAGTGAGTCGAGGGGTCGGAGCCACACCTTC. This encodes CASSESRGRSHTF.

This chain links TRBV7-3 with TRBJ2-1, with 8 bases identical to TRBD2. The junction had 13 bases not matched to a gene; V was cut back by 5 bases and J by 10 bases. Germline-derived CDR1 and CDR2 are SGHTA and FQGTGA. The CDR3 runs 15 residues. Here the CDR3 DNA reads TGTGCCAGCAGCCTTCGGGCAGCGGGGGAATCGGAGCAGTTCTTC. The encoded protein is CASSLRAAGESEQFF.

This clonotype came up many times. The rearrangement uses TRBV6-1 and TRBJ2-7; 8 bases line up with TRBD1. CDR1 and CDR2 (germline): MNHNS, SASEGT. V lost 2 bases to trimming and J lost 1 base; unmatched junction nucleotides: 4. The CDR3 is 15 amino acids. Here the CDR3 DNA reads TGTGCCAGCAGTGAATACGGGACAGGTTCCTACGAGCAGTACTTC. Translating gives CASSEYGTGSYEQYF.

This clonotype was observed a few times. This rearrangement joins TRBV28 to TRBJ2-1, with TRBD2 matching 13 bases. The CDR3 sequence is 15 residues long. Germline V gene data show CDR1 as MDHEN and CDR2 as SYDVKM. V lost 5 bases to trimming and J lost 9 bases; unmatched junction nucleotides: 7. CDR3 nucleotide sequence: TGTGCCAGCAGTAGCACGGGACTAGCGGGATCTGAGCAGTTCTTC. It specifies CASSSTGLAGSEQFF.

This CDR3 reads CASSNRDINTDTQYF. CDR3 sequence (DNA): TGTGCCAGCAGTAACCGGGACATCAACACAGATACGCAGTATTTT. The chain joins TRBV6-5 to TRBJ2-3; a possible D gene is TRBD1 (6 bases). The V and J ends lost 5 bases and 2 bases respectively, with 14 bases between them. CDR1 is MNHEY, CDR2 SVGAGI, per germline. The CDR3 covers 15 residues.

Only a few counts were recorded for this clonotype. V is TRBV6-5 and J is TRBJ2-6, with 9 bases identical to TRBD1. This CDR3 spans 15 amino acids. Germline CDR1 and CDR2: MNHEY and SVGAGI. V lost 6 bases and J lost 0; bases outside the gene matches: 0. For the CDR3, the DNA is TGTGCCAGCAGGACAGGGGGCTCTGGGGCCAACGTCCTGACTTTC. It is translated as CASRTGGSGANVLTF.

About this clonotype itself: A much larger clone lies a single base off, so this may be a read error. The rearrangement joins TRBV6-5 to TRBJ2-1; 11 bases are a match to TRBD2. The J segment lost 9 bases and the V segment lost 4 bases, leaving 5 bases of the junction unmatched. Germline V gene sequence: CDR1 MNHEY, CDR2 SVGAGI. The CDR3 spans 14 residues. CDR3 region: CASSSRLAGSEQFF. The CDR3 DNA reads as TGTGCCAGCAGTTCCAGACTAGCGGGAAGTGAGCAGTTCTTC.

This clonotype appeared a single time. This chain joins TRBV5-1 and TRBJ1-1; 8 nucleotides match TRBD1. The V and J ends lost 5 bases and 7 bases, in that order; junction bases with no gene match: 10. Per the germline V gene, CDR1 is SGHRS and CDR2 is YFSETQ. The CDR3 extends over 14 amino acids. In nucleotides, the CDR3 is TGCGCCAGCAGACTCACCCCGGGACAGGATGAAGCTTTCTTT. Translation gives CASRLTPGQDEAFF.

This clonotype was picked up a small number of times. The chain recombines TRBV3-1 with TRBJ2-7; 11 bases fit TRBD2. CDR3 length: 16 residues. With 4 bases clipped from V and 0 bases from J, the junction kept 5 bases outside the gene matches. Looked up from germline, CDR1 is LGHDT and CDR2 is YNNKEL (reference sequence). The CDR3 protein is CASSPGLAGPSYEQYF. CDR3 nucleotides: TGTGCCAGCAGCCCAGGACTAGCGGGCCCCTCCTACGAGCAGTACTTC.

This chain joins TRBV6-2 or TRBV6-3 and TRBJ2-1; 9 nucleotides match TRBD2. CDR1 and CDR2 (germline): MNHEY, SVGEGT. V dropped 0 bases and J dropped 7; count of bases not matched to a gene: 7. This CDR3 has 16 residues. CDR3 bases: TGTGCCAGCAGTTACTCGGGGCGGGGGGGCCGGAATGAGCAGTTCTTC. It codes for CASSYSGRGGRNEQFF.

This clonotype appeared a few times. CDR3 protein: CASSQEGSSYNEQFF. Here the CDR3 DNA reads TGTGCCAGCAGCCAAGAAGGCAGCTCCTACAATGAGCAGTTCTTC. V is TRBV4-2 and J is TRBJ2-1, with no clear D. The CDR3 is 15 amino acids. The V end lost 0 bases, the J end lost 0 bases, and 6 bases lay between the germline ends. Germline V lookup: CDR1 LGHNA, CDR2 YNFKEQ.

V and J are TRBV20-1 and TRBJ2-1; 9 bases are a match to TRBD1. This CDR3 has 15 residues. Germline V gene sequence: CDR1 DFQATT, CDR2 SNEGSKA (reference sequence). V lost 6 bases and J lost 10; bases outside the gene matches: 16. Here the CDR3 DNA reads TGCAGTGCACACGGGACAGGGACGAACTCCTACGAGCAGTTCTTC. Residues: CSAHGTGTNSYEQFF.